A single sample gave rise to the 7 T cell receptor beta chains below, sequenced in a study of response to subunit inactivated influenza vaccine (dated by TCRdb to 2017 to 2018). Receptors were amplified or captured by RT-PCR. Sequencing instrument: Illumina HiSeq 2500. TCRdb itself trimmed the public reads at Q25 with fastp, ran MiXCR and retained productive beta chains. Records with the same CDR3 protein are collapsed into one entry carrying the most frequent genes and DNA. Counted in this sample were about 800,000 distinct CDR3 sequences; around 20% of them appeared once. The top ten constitute about 9.4% of the sample. The specimen was PBMCs from blood, collected more than 4 days after vaccination. All receptors derive from a man aged 45-65 years who received an inactivated influenza vaccine. Donor details come from another sample of the same person, matched by shared clones.

This rearrangement joins TRBV18 to TRBJ2-1, with 7 bases fitting TRBD1. The CDR3 length is 16 residues. Germline lookup yields CDR1 KGHSH and CDR2 LQKENI. With V trimmed by 1 base and J by 9 bases, 12 bases remained unmatched. CDR3 amino acids: CASSPLIGDSRGEQFF. DNA for the CDR3: TGTGCCAGCTCACCACTGATCGGGGACAGTCGGGGTGAGCAGTTCTTC.

The chain combines TRBV4-2 with TRBJ2-3; a weak D match, TRBD2 (5 bases). Trimming pared 1 base from V and 0 bases from J, leaving 11 bases between. Germline-derived CDR1 and CDR2 are LGHNA and YNFKEQ. This CDR3 is 16 amino acids long. The CDR3 spells CASSQVKRRSTDTQYF. The CDR3 DNA is TGTGCCAGCAGCCAAGTTAAAAGGAGGAGCACAGATACGCAGTATTTT.

The genes are TRBV10-3 and TRBJ2-5; 8 bases agree with TRBD2. J gave up 2 bases and V 6 bases, and 8 bases lay outside the gene matches. CDR1 ENHRY and CDR2 SYGVKD come from the germline V gene. The CDR3 consists of 15 residues. This CDR3 reads CAIRQAGVGQETQYF. CDR3 in DNA: TGTGCCATCAGACAAGCGGGGGTAGGGCAAGAGACCCAGTACTTC.

At least ten counts were recorded for this clonotype. V is TRBV12-3 or TRBV12-4 and J is TRBJ1-2; possibly TRBD1 for D (5 bases). This CDR3 spans 13 amino acids. Deletions cut 1 base from V and 7 bases from J, with 10 bases between. This CDR3 reads CASSLGTGLGYTF. Written as DNA, the CDR3 is TGTGCCAGCAGTTTAGGGACGGGGCTTGGCTACACCTTC.

The table lists this clonotype with a few counts. This rearrangement joins TRBV7-6 to TRBJ2-3; D unclear. This CDR3 has 12 amino acids. Germline V gene sequence: CDR1 SGHVS, CDR2 FNYEAQ. The V end lost 3 bases, the J end lost 6 bases, and 7 bases lay between the germline ends. CDR3 in amino acids: CASSFGMDTQYF. The CDR3 DNA sequence: TGTGCCAGCAGCTTTGGTATGGATACGCAGTATTTT.

The gene calls are TRBV20-1 and TRBJ2-7; 11 bases line up with TRBD2. Losses at the gene ends were 1 base for V and 1 base for J; bases not matched to a gene: 3. CDR1 and CDR2 (germline): DFQATT, SNEGSKA (reference sequence). This CDR3 region has 15 residues. As DNA, the CDR3 is TGCAGTGCTAGAGTACTAGCGGGGGCTTCCTACGAGCAGTACTTC. It translates to CSARVLAGASYEQYF.

The chain couples TRBV10-3 to TRBJ1-2; 7 positions match TRBD1. V was pared by 6 bases and J by 4 bases, with 8 bases of the junction left unmatched. Germline V gives CDR1 ENHRY, CDR2 SYGVKD. The CDR3 runs 14 residues. DNA for the CDR3: TGTGCCATCAGAGGACAGGTAAACCTCTATGGCTACACCTTC. It codes for CAIRGQVNLYGYTF.